Listed here is a single T cell receptor beta chain. The germline gives CDR1 MDHEN, CDR2 SYDVKM. With 6 bases clipped from V and 3 bases from J, the junction kept 6 bases outside the gene matches. There are 16 residues in the CDR3. These data belong to a study of T cells in Graves' hyperthyroidism and ophthalmopathy. RNA transcripts were the template for amplifying TCR beta CDR3 regions. The TCR CDR3 first-round RT-PCR relied on the HTBI primer set. TCRdb reprocessed the multiplex PCR reads with MiXCR, giving one entry per CDR3 protein. The sample consists of around 500,000 distinct CDR3 sequences, approximately 16% of them appearing once.

The chain employs TRBV28 and TRBJ1-3; TRBD1 matches 12 bases. Material: blood. This clonotype was obtained from a woman in her twenties or thirties with Graves' ophthalmopathy. The DNA of the CDR3 is TGTGCCAGCAGAGGGGGGGACAGGGGGCGTGGAAACACCATATATTTT. Translation: CASRGGDRGRGNTIYF.